This T cell receptor (beta chain) was found in a study of blood T cell repertoires in COVID-19. In the study overall: Specimens from acute and convalescent COVID-19 originated in the United States, Italy and Spain. Sources were T cells, B-cell-depleted T cells, or PBMCs; the material itself was cDNA or gDNA.

Data came from immunoSEQ multiplex PCR; TCRdb stores just in-frame clones and leaves some out. The sample has some 340,000 clones; approximately 90% are singletons. The CDR3 is made up of 13 amino acids. Each participant's cohort was designated according to participant-reported clinical history. In the 2 weeks before study entry, exposed participants met a COVID-19 case, which was PCR-confirmed or clinician-diagnosed. To note about this clone: At one of its ends the junction is not consistent with the germline gene, which may arise from a read error.

The chain employs TRBV12-3 or TRBV12-4 and TRBJ1-4, with a tentative D call TRBD1 (6 bases). The TCR was taken from a woman aged 25-40 years who had been exposed to COVID-19. The sample comprised PBMCs or T cells enriched from blood (not recorded which). CDR3 residues: CASRSTGNAKLFF. The CDR3 bases are TGTGCCAGCAGATCCACAGGGAATGCAAAACTGTTTTTT.